This TCR beta chain was retrieved from a study of T cell responses to AZD1222 COVID-19 vaccine. Study context: Both about-4-week and about-12-week second-dose recipients were combined.

This table comes from immunoSEQ multiplex PCR, and its TCRdb copy is limited to in-frame clones, with some not included. The data hold about 130,000 clones, with 90% observed a single time. Germline loops: CDR1 SGHTA, CDR2 FQGTGA. V shed 4 bases and J 7 bases; nucleotides not matched to a gene: 10. The CDR3 is 16 residues long. The study, taken as a whole, reports: Repertoire collection took place solely once the T cell response had peaked. Across the whole spike, CD4 TCRs peaked at regions 160-218 and 743-854. Most donors were white British, females outnumbered males, and clonal diversity was possibly underestimated.

Comments on this clone: Its antigen is unidentified.

The sequencing here drew on peripheral blood, taken on day 0 of AZD1222 vaccination. The TCR was taken from an adult in good health. This sequence joins TRBV7-3 and TRBJ2-7; 13 bases agree with TRBD2. The CDR3 nucleotides read TGTGCCAGCAGCTCCGGACTAGCGGGGGCCCTGGGGGAGCAGTACTTC. It codes for CASSSGLAGALGEQYF.